What follows is one TCR beta chain and its context. Its matching antigen is unknown. The sample originates from a study of T cell repertoires in cytomegalovirus infection. On the study more broadly: Both CMV infection and a matching HLA type were indicated by public TCR beta signatures.

TCRdb fed the reads into MiXCR, producing one record per CDR3 protein. The sample has roughly 760,000 distinct CDR3 sequences, about 40% seen once; the top ten hold about 2.8%. Overall study findings and caveats: Clonotypes of TCR beta that were HLA-C-restricted and CMV-specific dominated the ex vivo response. Cumulative public TCR beta family frequency identified carriers of CMV plus the relevant HLA.

Germline V gene sequence: CDR1 SGHTA, CDR2 FQGNSA. The CDR3 covers 18 residues. The V and J ends lost 2 bases and 2 bases respectively, with 22 bases between them. The chain couples TRBV7-2 to TRBJ2-7; D ambiguous. Source material: PBMCs. The receptor was isolated from a human donor in good health (CMV status not recorded). Some clones in this sample may be carry-over from other donors' samples. This chain's CDR3 is CASSLISNRHLNPYEQYF. CDR3 nucleotide sequence: TGTGCCAGCAGCTTAATTTCCAATCGGCATTTAAACCCCTACGAGCAGTACTTC.